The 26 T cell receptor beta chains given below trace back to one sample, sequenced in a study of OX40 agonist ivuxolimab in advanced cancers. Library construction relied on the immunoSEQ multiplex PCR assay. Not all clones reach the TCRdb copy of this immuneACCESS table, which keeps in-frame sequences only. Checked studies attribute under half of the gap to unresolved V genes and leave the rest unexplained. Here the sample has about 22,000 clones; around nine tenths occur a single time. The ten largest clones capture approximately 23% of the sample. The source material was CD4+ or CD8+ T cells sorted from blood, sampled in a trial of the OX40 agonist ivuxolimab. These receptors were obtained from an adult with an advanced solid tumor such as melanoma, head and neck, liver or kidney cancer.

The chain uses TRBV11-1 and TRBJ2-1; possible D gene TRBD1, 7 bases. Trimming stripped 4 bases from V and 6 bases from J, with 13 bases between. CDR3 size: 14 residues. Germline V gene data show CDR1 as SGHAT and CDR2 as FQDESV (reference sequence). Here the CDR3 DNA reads TGTGCCAGCAGCTCTGCGCAGGGGGGCAATGAGCAGTTCTTC. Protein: CASSSAQGGNEQFF.

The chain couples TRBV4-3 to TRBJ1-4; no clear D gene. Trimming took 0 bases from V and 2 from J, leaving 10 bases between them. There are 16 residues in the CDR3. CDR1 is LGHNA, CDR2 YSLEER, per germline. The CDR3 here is CASSQDQVDTNEKLFF. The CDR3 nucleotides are TGCGCCAGCAGCCAAGATCAAGTGGACACTAATGAAAAACTGTTTTTT.

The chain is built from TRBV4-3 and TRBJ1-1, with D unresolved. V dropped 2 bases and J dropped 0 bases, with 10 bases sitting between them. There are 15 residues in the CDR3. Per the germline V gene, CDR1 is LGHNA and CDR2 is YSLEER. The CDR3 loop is CASSQWEGLNTEAFF. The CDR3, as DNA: TGCGCCAGCAGCCAATGGGAGGGTTTGAACACTGAAGCTTTCTTT.

In DNA, the CDR3 is TGTGCCAGCAGCCTTTACAGGGAACTTCCCTACGAGCAGTACTTC. Its protein product is CASSLYRELPYEQYF. The chain recombines TRBV11-2 with TRBJ2-7, with D maybe TRBD1 (6 bases). CDR3 size: 15 residues. The germline V and J ends were trimmed by 5 bases and 2 bases, with 16 bases remaining between them. CDR1 and CDR2 (germline): SGHAT, FQNNGV.

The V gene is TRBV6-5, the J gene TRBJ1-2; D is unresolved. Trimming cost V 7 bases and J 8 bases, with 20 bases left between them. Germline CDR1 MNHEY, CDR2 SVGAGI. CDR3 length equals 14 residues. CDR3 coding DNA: TGTGCCAGCACCCACCAGGCCTTTTCCTACGGCTACACCTTC. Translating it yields CASTHQAFSYGYTF.

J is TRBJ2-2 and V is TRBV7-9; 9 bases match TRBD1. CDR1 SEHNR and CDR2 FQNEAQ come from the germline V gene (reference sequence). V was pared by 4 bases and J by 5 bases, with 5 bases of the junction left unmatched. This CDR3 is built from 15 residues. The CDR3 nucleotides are TGTGCCAGCAGCTACAGGACAGGGGAAACCGGGGAGCTGTTTTTT. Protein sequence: CASSYRTGETGELFF. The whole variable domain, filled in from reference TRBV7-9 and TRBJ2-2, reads DTGVSQNPRHKITKRGQNVTFRCDPISEHNRLYWYRQTLGQGPEFLTYFQNEAQLEKSRLLSDRFSAERPKGSFSTLEIQRTEQGDSAMYLCASSYRTGETGELFFGEGSRLTVL.

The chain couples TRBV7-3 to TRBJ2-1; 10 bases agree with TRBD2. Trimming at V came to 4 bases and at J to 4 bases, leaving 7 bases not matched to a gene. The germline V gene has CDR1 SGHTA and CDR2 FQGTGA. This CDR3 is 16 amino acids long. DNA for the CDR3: TGTGCCAGCAGCTCAGCCGGGACTAGCGTTTACAATGAGCAGTTCTTC. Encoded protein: CASSSAGTSVYNEQFF.

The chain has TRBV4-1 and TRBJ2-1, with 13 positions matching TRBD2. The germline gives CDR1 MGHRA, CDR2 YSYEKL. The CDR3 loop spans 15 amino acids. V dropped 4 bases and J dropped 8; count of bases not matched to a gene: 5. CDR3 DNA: TGCGCCAGCAGCCTTAGGACTAGCGGGAGCTATGAGCAGTTCTTC. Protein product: CASSLRTSGSYEQFF.

Written as DNA, the CDR3 is TGTGCCAGCAGCCAAGTTCTAGCGGGATACAATGAGCAGTTCTTC. It translates to CASSQVLAGYNEQFF. The V gene is TRBV14, the J gene TRBJ2-1; TRBD2 aligns across 9 bases. The CDR3 totals 15 residues. Germline trimming cut 1 base from V and 4 bases from J; bases unmatched to any gene: 2. In germline, CDR1 is SGHDN, CDR2 FVKESK.

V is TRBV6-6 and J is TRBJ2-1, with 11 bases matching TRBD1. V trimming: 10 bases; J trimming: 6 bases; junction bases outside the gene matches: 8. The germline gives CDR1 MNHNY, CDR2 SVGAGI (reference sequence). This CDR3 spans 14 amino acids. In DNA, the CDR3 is TGTGCCACCGGAGGGGACAGGGGGATCAATGAGCAGTTCTTC. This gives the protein CATGGDRGINEQFF.

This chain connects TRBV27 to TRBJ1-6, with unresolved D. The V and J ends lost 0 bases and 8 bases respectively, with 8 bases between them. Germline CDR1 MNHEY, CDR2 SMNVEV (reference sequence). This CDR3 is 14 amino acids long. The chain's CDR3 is CASSLSSGYSPLHF. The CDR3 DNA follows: TGTGCCAGCAGTTTATCCTCCGGTTATTCACCCCTCCACTTT.

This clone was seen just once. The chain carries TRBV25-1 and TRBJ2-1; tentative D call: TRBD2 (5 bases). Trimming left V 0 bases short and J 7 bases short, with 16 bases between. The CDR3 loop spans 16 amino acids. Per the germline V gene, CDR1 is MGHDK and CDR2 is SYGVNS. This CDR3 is CASSEYTSFATNEQFF. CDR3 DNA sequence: TGTGCCAGCAGTGAATATACTAGTTTTGCGACGAATGAGCAGTTCTTC. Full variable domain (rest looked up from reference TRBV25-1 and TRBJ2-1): EADIYQTPRYLVIGTGKKITLECSQTMGHDKMYWYQQDPGMELHLIHYSYGVNSTEKGDLSSESTVSRIRTEHFPLTLESARPSHTSQYLCASSEYTSFATNEQFFGPGTRLTVL.

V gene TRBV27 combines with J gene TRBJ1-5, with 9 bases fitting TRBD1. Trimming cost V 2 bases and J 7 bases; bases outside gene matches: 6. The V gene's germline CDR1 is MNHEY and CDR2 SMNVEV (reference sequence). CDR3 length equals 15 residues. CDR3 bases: TGTGCCAGCAGTTTAACGGGTGACAGGGGGCAGCCCCAGCATTTT. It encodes CASSLTGDRGQPQHF.

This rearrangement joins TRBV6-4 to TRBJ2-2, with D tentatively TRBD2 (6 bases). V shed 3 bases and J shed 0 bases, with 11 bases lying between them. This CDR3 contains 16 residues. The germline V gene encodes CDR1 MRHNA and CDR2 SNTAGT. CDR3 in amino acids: CASSEGAGTNTGELFF. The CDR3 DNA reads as TGTGCCAGCAGTGAAGGGGCGGGGACGAACACCGGGGAGCTGTTTTTT.

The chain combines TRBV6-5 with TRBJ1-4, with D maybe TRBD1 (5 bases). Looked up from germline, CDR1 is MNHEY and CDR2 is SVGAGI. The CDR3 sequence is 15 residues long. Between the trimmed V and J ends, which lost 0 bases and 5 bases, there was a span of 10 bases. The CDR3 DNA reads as TGTGCCAGCAGTTACTCGCCAGGGCTCAATGAAAAACTGTTTTTT. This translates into CASSYSPGLNEKLFF.

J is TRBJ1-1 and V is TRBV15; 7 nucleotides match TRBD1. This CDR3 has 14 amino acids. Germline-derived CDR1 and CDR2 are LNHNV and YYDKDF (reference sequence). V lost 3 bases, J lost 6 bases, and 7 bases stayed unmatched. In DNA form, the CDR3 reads TGTGCCACCAGCAGCCCTCGGAGGGGGCCTGAAGCTTTCTTT. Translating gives CATSSPRRGPEAFF.

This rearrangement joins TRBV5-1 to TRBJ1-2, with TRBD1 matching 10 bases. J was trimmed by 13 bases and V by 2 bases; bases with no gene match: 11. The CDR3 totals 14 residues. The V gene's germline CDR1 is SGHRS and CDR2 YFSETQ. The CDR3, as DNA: TGCGCCAGCAGCTTCTACGCCGGGACAGGGGTACCCACCTTC. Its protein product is CASSFYAGTGVPTF.

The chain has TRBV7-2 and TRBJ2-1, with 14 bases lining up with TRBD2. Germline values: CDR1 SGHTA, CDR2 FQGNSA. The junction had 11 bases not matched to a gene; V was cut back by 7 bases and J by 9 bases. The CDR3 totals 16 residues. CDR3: CASIVYGTSGGGEQFF. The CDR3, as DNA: TGTGCCAGCATCGTCTACGGGACTAGCGGGGGCGGTGAGCAGTTCTTC.

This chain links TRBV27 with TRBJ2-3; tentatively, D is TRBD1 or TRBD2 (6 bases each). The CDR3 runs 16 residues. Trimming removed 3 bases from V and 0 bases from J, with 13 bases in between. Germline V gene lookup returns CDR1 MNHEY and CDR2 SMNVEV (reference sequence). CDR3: CASSFKGGLSTDTQYF. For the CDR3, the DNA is TGTGCCAGCAGTTTCAAGGGGGGCCTCAGCACAGATACGCAGTATTTT.

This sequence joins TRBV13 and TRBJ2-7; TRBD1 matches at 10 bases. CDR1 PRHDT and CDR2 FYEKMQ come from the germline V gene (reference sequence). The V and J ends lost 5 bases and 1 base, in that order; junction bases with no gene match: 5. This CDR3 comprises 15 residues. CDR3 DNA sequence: TGTGCCAGCAGCGAGGGACAGGGGCCGTCCTACGAGCAGTACTTC. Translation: CASSEGQGPSYEQYF.

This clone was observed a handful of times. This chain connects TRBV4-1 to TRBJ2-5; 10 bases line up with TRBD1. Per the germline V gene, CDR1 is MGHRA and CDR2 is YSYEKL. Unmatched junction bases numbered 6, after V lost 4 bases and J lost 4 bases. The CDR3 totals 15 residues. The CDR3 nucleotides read TGCGCCAGCAGCCCCGGGACAGGGGATGGAGAGACCCAGTACTTC. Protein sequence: CASSPGTGDGETQYF.

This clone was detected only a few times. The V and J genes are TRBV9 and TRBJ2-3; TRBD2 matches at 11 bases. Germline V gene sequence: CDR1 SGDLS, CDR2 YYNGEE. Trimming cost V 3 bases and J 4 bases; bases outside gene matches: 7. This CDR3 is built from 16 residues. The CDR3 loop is CASSATSGSWADTQYF. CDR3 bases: TGTGCCAGCAGCGCTACTAGCGGGAGTTGGGCAGATACGCAGTATTTT. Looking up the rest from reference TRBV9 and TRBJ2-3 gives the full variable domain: DSGVTQTPKHLITATGQRVTLRCSPRSGDLSVYWYQQSLDQGLQFLIQYYNGEERAKGNILERFSAQQFPDLHSELNLSSLELGDSALYFCASSATSGSWADTQYFGPGTRLTVL.

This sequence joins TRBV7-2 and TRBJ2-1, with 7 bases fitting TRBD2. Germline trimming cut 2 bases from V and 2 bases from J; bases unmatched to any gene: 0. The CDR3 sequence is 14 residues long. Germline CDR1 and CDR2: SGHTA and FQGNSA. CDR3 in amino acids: CASSLLAAYNEQFF. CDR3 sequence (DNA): TGTGCCAGCAGCTTACTAGCGGCCTACAATGAGCAGTTCTTC.

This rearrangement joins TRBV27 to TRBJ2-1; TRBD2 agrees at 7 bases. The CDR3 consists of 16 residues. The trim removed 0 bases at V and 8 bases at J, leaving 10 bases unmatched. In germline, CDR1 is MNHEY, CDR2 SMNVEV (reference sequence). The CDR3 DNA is TGTGCCAGCAGTTTATCATCTCGCGGGAGAGTCGATGAGCAGTTCTTC. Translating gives CASSLSSRGRVDEQFF.

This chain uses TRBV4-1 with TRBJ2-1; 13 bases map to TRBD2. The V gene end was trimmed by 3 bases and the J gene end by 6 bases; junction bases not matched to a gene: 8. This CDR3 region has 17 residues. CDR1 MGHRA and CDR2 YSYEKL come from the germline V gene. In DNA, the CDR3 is TGCGCCAGCAGCCATGGGACTAGCGGGATTAGTAGCAATGAGCAGTTCTTC. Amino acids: CASSHGTSGISSNEQFF.

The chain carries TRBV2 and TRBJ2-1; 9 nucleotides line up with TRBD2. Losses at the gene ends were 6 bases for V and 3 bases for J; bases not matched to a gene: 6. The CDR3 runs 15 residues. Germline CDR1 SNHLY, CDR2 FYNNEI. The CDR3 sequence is CASRPGTSYYNEQFF. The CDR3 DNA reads TGTGCCAGCAGACCCGGGACTAGCTACTACAATGAGCAGTTCTTC.